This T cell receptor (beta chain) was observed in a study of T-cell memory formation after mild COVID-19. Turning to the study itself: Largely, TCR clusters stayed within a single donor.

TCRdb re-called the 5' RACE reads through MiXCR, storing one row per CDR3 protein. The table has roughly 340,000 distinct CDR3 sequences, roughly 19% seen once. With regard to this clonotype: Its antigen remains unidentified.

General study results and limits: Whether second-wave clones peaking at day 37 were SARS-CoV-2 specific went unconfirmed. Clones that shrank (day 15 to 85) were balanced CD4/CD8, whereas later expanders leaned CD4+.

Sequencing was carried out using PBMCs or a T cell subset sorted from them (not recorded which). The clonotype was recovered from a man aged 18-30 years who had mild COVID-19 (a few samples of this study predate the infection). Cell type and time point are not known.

CDR3 nucleotides: TGTGCCAGCAGTTATACCGGGATAAGCTCCTACAATGAGCAGTTCTTC. Translating gives CASSYTGISSYNEQFF. The V gene is TRBV6-5, the J gene TRBJ2-1, with D perhaps matching TRBD2 (5 bases). The V end lost 3 bases, the J end lost 0 bases, and 12 bases lay between the germline ends. CDR3 size: 16 residues. Germline V gene lookup returns CDR1 MNHEY and CDR2 SVGAGI.